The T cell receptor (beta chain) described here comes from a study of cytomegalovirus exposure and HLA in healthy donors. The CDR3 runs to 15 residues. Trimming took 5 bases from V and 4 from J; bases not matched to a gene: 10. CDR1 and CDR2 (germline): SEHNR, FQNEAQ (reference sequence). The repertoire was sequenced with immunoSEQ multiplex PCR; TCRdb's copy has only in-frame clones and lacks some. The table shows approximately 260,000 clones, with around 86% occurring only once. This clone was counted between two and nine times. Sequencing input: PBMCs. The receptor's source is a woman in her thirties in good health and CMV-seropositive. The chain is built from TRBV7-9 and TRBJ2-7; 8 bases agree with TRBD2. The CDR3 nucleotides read TGTGCCAGCAGCCTAGTGATAGCGGGACCTTACGAGCAGTACTTC. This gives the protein CASSLVIAGPYEQYF.